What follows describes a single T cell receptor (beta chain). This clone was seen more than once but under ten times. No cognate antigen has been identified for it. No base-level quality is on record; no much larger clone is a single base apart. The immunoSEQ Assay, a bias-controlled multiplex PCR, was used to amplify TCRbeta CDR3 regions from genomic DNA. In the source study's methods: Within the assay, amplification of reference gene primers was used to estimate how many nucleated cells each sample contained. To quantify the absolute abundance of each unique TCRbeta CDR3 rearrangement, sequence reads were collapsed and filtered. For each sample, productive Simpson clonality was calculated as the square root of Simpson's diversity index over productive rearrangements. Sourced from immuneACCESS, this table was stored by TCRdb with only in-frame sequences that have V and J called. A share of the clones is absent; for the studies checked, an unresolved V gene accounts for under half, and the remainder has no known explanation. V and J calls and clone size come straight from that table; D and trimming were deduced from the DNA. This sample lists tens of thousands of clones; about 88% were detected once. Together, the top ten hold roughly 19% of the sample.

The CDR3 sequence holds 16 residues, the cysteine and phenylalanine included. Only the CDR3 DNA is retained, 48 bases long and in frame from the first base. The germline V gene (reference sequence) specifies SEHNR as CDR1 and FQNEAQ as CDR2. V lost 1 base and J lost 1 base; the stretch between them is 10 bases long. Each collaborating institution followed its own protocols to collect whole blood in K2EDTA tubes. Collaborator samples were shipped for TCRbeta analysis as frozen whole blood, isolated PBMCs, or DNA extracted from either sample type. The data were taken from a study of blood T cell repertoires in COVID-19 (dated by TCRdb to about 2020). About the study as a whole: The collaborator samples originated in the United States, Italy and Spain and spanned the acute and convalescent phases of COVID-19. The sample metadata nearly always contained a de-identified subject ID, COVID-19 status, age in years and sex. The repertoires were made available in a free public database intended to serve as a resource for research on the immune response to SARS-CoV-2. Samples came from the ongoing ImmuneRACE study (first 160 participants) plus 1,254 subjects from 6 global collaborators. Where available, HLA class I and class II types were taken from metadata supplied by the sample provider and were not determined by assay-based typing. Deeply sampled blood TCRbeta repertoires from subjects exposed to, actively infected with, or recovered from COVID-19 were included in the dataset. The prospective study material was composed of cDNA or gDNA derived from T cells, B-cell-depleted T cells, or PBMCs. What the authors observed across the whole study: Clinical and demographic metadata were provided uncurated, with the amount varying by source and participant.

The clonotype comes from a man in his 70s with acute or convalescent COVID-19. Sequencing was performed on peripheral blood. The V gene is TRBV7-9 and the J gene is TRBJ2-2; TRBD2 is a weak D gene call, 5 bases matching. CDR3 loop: CASSLDVGENTGELFF. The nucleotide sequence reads TGTGCCAGCAGCTTAGATGTGGGAGAGAACACCGGGGAGCTGTTTTTT.